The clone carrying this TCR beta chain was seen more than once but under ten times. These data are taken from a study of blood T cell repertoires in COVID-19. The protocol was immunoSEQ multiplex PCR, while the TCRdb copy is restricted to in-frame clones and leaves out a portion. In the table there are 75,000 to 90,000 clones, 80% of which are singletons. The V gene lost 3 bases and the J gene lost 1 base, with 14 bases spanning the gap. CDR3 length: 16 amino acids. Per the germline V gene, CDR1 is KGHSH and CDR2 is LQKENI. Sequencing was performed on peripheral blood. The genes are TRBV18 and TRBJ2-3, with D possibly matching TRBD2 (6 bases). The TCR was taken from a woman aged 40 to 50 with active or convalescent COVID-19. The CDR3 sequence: CASSPNYGTGTDTQYF. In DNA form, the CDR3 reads TGTGCCAGCTCACCGAATTACGGGACTGGCACAGATACGCAGTATTTT. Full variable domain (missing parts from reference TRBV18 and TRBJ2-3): NAGVMQNPRHLVRRRGQEARLRCSPMKGHSHVYWYRQLPEEGLKFMVYLQKENIIDESGMPKERFSAEFPKEGPSILRIQQVVRGDSAAYFCASSPNYGTGTDTQYFGPGTRLTVL.